This is a list of T cell receptor beta chains from one sample in a study of T-cell reconstitution after alpha-beta-depleted transplantation in children. MiXCR, applied by TCRdb to the PCR reads, yields one record per CDR3 protein. Counted here are 450,000 to 550,000 distinct CDR3 sequences, roughly 11% occurring once; the ten biggest clones make up roughly 15%. Sequenced material: PBMCs, mostly from graft donor cells, taken 180 days after TCRalphabeta/CD19-depleted stem cell transplant. The receptors originated from a female patient between 2 and 10 years old who had a stem cell transplant for aplastic anemia, so the T cells may come from the graft donor. Each CDR3 is given with its conserved first and last residue. Fields, in order: V gene, clone size, D gene, J gene, CDR3 DNA, CDR3 protein. A D gene is named only where the DNA matches it firmly. Rows give clone size only sometimes, using once, few, many, or a class for an expanded clone.

>TRBV7-6|NA|NA|TRBJ2-2
TGTGCCAGCCGAGGTCCAGGGGACCCCCTGGGGGAGCTGTTTTTT
CASRGPGDPLGELFF
>TRBV10-3|many|TRBD1|TRBJ2-1
TGTGCCATCAGTGAGCGGTTAGGGGACAGGGACAATGAGCAGTTCTTC
CAISERLGDRDNEQFF
>TRBV7-9|NA|NA|TRBJ2-3
TGTGCCAGCAGCTTAGCAGTAGCCATGGGCACAGATACGCAGTATTTT
CASSLAVAMGTDTQYF
>TRBV18|NA|NA|TRBJ1-1
TGTGCCAGCTCACCTACGTCGAGACAGGCTGAAGCTTTCTTT
CASSPTSRQAEAFF
>TRBV7-2|few|TRBD1|TRBJ1-6
TGTGCCAGCAGCACTACAAGACAGGGGAATAAGTCACCCCTCCACTTT
CASSTTRQGNKSPLHF
>TRBV20-1|few|NA|TRBJ1-5
TGCAGTGCCAGTAGGGGCCCACCCAGCAATCAGCCCCAGCATTTT
CSASRGPPSNQPQHF
>TRBV7-2|many|NA|TRBJ1-4
TGTGCCAGCAGCTTAGGGTTCAGTAATGAAAAACTGTTTTTT
CASSLGFSNEKLFF
>TRBV12-3/TRBV12-4|NA|NA|TRBJ2-1
TGTGCCAGCATCAAAAGGCAGATGACTGAGCAGTTCTTC
CASIKRQMTEQFF
>TRBV28|NA|NA|TRBJ1-5
TGTGCCAGCAGTTTATCTTCCGGGGGTTTCAATCAGCCCCAGCATTTT
CASSLSSGGFNQPQHF
>TRBV6-2/TRBV6-3|NA|NA|TRBJ1-4
TGTGCCAGCAGTTACACCTACCGGGACACGACGAGGGCCCCTAATGAAAAACTGTTTTTT
CASSYTYRDTTRAPNEKLFF
>TRBV7-9|many|NA|TRBJ2-5
TGTGCCAGTGGGCTTTTTGGGGGAAGAGAGACCCAGTACTTC
CASGLFGGRETQYF
>TRBV6-1|few|TRBD2|TRBJ2-3
TGTGCCAGCAGGATCGGGACTAGCCTCACAGATACGCAGTATTTT
CASRIGTSLTDTQYF
>TRBV12-3/TRBV12-4|many|TRBD1|TRBJ2-2
TGTGCCAGCAGTTCGACAGGGTTAGGGTACACCGGGGAGCTGTTTTTT
CASSSTGLGYTGELFF
>TRBV20-1|NA|TRBD1|TRBJ2-1
TGCAGTGCTTGGGCTGACAGGGCAAATGAGCAGTTCTTC
CSAWADRANEQFF
>TRBV7-2|NA|NA|TRBJ2-2
TGTGCCAGCAGCACCTGGACTGATCCTCGAGCGGAGCTGTTTTTT
CASSTWTDPRAELFF
>TRBV28|NA|NA|TRBJ1-2
TGTGCCAGTTGGATTAACTATGGCTACACCTTC
CASWINYGYTF
>TRBV12-3/TRBV12-4|NA|NA|TRBJ2-1
TGTGCCAGCAGTTTAAATAGGGGAAGAGGTGAGCAGTTCTTC
CASSLNRGRGEQFF
>TRBV12-3/TRBV12-4|NA|NA|TRBJ2-2
TGTGCCAGCAGTTTCCGGACAGAACCTTACACCGGGGAGCTGTTTTTT
CASSFRTEPYTGELFF
>TRBV3-1|many|NA|TRBJ2-4
TGTGCCAGCAGCCAAGGAGGATGGAGGGCCACGGGAAACATTCAGTACTTC
CASSQGGWRATGNIQYF
>TRBV29-1|NA|NA|TRBJ2-3
TGCAGCGTTGACGGGACTAGCACAGATACGCAGTATTTT
CSVDGTSTDTQYF
>TRBV28|NA|TRBD2|TRBJ2-1
TGTGCCAGCAGTCCCAGCCGATTTAGCGGGACCTACAATGAGCAGTTCTTC
CASSPSRFSGTYNEQFF
>TRBV20-1|many|NA|TRBJ1-1
TGCAGTGCTCGAGAGGAGCGGGAAGCTTTCTTT
CSAREEREAFF
>TRBV28|few|NA|TRBJ1-1
TGTGCCAGCAGTTTAGAGGGAGGGTTTAGCACTGAAGCTTTCTTT
CASSLEGGFSTEAFF
>TRBV20-1|few|TRBD1|TRBJ1-5
TGCAGTGCTAGAGCCGGGACAGGGGGCCAAAATCAGCCCCAGCATTTT
CSARAGTGGQNQPQHF
>TRBV5-1|NA|NA|TRBJ2-5
TGCGCCAGCAGCTTTGAAGGAGAGACCCAGTACTTC
CASSFEGETQYF
>TRBV5-1|few|TRBD2|TRBJ2-7
TGCGCCAGCAGCTTGGTCCCCCTAGCGGGAATTGGAGACGAGCAGTACTTC
CASSLVPLAGIGDEQYF
>TRBV5-1|few|TRBD2|TRBJ2-1
TGCGCCAGCAGCTTCGGTTTCCTAGCGGGATACAATGAGCAGTTCTTC
CASSFGFLAGYNEQFF
>TRBV10-2|NA|TRBD1|TRBJ2-5
TGCGCCAGCCTGAGGACAGGGGAGGACCAAGAGACCCAGTACTTC
CASLRTGEDQETQYF
>TRBV19|few|TRBD2|TRBJ2-7
TGTGCCAGTAGTACGACTAGCGGGTTTTCCTACGAGCAGTACTTC
CASSTTSGFSYEQYF
>TRBV6-1|few|NA|TRBJ2-2
NA
CASSELRDRGWPGSCFF
>TRBV6-1|few|NA|TRBJ2-2
TGTGCCAGCAGCTGGACAGCGAACACCGGGGAGCTGTTTTTT
CASSWTANTGELFF
>TRBV3-1|few|TRBD2|TRBJ2-1
TGTGCCAGCAGCCAAGACGTTAGCGGGTTATCAAAATACTACAATGAGCAGTTCTTC
CASSQDVSGLSKYYNEQFF
>TRBV20-1|NA|NA|TRBJ2-2
TGCAGTGCTAGTCGGTTTTCTTCGCAGGGATGGACCGGGGAGCTGTTTTTC
CSASRFSSQGWTGELFF
>TRBV5-1|few|NA|TRBJ2-3
TGCGCCAGCAGCTTGGCGTCCCTGGGGCCAGATACGCAGTATTTT
CASSLASLGPDTQYF
>TRBV5-1|few|TRBD1|TRBJ2-7
TGCGCCAGCAGCTTCCGACAGGGAACCCCCTCCGAGCAGTACTTC
CASSFRQGTPSEQYF
>TRBV6-5|NA|TRBD2|TRBJ2-1
TGTGCCAGCAGTTACTGGGGTAAACCGTCTAGCGGGAGGGCCGGGGAGCAGTTCTTC
CASSYWGKPSSGRAGEQFF
>TRBV30|NA|NA|TRBJ2-5
TGTGCCTGGAGCAGGACAGTAGAGACCCAGTACTTC
CAWSRTVETQYF
>TRBV27|NA|NA|TRBJ2-6
TGTGCCAGCAGTTCAATGGGGACCTCTGGGGCCAACGTCCTGACTTTC
CASSSMGTSGANVLTF
>TRBV6-5|many|NA|TRBJ2-1
TGTGCCAGCAGTTGGCGGGACGTCTCCTACAATGAGCAGTTCTTC
CASSWRDVSYNEQFF
>TRBV5-1|many|NA|TRBJ2-1
TGCGCCAGCAGCCCCGGGACAGGGTCCAACCGGGGACTCGGGGGGGGATACAATGAGCAGTTCTTC
CASSPGTGSNRGLGGGYNEQFF
>TRBV10-3|few|NA|TRBJ1-5
TGTGCCATCAGCCGACAGACGGGCAATCAGCCCCAGCATTTT
CAISRQTGNQPQHF
>TRBV29-1|few|NA|TRBJ1-2
TGCAGCGTTGGGGCCACAGCTGCTAACTATGGCTACACCTTC
CSVGATAANYGYTF
>TRBV7-2|many|TRBD2|TRBJ2-1
TGTGCCAGCAGCTCCAGTCGGGCTAGCGGCTCCTACAATGAGCAGTTCTTC
CASSSSRASGSYNEQFF
>TRBV4-1|NA|TRBD2|TRBJ2-3
TGCGCCAGCAGCCAAGTTGGTCTAGCGGCAACAGATACGCAGTATTTT
CASSQVGLAATDTQYF
>TRBV2|few|TRBD1|TRBJ2-2
TGTGCCAGCAGTGTGGGTAGGGGGCGTTGGGACGAAGACACCGGGGAGCTGTTTTTT
CASSVGRGRWDEDTGELFF
>TRBV20-1|NA|NA|TRBJ2-7
TGCAGTGACCCTTGCGACCAGTACTTC
CSDPCDQYF
>TRBV12-3/TRBV12-4|many|TRBD1|TRBJ1-2
TGTGCCAGCAGTCGGAGACAGGGTCATGGCTACACCTTC
CASSRRQGHGYTF
>TRBV18|few|NA|TRBJ1-1
TGTGCCAGCTCACCCGCGGAGAACACTGAAGCTTTCTTT
CASSPAENTEAFF
>TRBV7-8|NA|TRBD2|TRBJ2-1
TGTGCCAGCAGCTTCCGGGGGGGAAGGGGTGAGCAGTTCTTC
CASSFRGGRGEQFF
>TRBV28|few|NA|TRBJ2-7
TGTGCCAGCAGTTCCAGGATCTACGAGCAGTACTTC
CASSSRIYEQYF
>TRBV28|NA|TRBD2|TRBJ2-5
TGTGCCAGCAGTTTGAGCGAAGCGGGAGTGGCGGTTGGAGAGACCCAGTACTTC
CASSLSEAGVAVGETQYF
>TRBV9|NA|NA|TRBJ2-2
TGTGCCAGCAGCCCCCCCTCCCCCGGGGAGCTGTTTTTT
CASSPPSPGELFF
>TRBV20-1|NA|NA|TRBJ2-3
TGCAGTGCTACCCAACGGGGTGGCGGACGTAGCACAGATACGCAGTATTTT
CSATQRGGGRSTDTQYF
>TRBV20-1|NA|NA|TRBJ1-1
TGCAGTGCTAGATCACGCTGGGACACTGAAGCTTTCTTT
CSARSRWDTEAFF